The rows below give T cell receptor beta chains drawn from one sample of a study of T-cell memory formation after mild COVID-19. A single record per CDR3 protein comes from TCRdb applying MiXCR to the 5' RACE reads. This sample carries 70,000 to 100,000 distinct CDR3 sequences, around 16% of them seen once, and the ten largest clones take about 43%. Sequences were obtained from PBMCs or a T cell subset sorted from them (not recorded which). Receptors were obtained from a man aged 18-30 years who had mild COVID-19 (a few samples of this study predate the infection). Cell type and time point are not known. The CDR3 runs from the conserved cysteine through the conserved F or W.

CDR3aa,v_gene,j_gene
CASSLGTGSNGYTF,TRBV5-1,TRBJ1-2
CASSTFVMNNEQFF,TRBV12-3/TRBV12-4,TRBJ2-1
CASSWGADTQYF,TRBV5-4,TRBJ2-3
CASSLSGANVLTF,TRBV12-3/TRBV12-4,TRBJ2-6
CASSLGTGGSGELFF,TRBV4-1,TRBJ2-2
CASSQDSGSGGISEQFF,TRBV4-2,TRBJ2-1
CASSMTSGGLTTQYF,TRBV19,TRBJ2-5
CVSSPSYNSPLHF,TRBV12-3/TRBV12-4,TRBJ1-6
CASRKGHNYGYTF,TRBV21-1,TRBJ1-2
CASSESPSGGAYTQYF,TRBV2,TRBJ2-3
CASSHRGTEAFF,TRBV6-6,TRBJ1-1
CASSFSLRGLGEQYF,TRBV7-9,TRBJ2-7
CASSYPMGSSYEQYF,TRBV6-2/TRBV6-3,TRBJ2-7
CATSRDYRNTEAFF,TRBV15,TRBJ1-1
CASSPKGSGYANEQFF,TRBV4-3,TRBJ2-1
CASSLVYGVSGNTIYF,TRBV7-2,TRBJ1-3
CASSLFPASGESDEQYF,TRBV11-2,TRBJ2-7
CASSQGGFPDTEAFF,TRBV4-1,TRBJ1-1
CASSPITRAEGTDTQYF,TRBV5-4,TRBJ2-3
CASSGRSGNSPLHF,TRBV4-3,TRBJ1-6
CASSQPLGPADTGELFF,TRBV4-1,TRBJ2-2
CASSQDDVGSKNIQYF,TRBV4-3,TRBJ2-4
CSVGSTGKTEAFF,TRBV29-1,TRBJ1-1
CASYPGTGDYSNQPQHF,TRBV2,TRBJ1-5
CASSLGQGSNEQYF,TRBV4-2,TRBJ2-7
CATSDLAGDTGELFF,TRBV24-1,TRBJ2-2
CASSLLRDRGTHEQYF,TRBV7-6,TRBJ2-7
CASSERGRGWSTGELFF,TRBV3-1,TRBJ2-2
CASSGGLAGDLTGELFF,TRBV9,TRBJ2-2
CASSQSILMNTEAFF,TRBV4-3,TRBJ1-1
CASSTQGRRQETQYF,TRBV9,TRBJ2-5
CSAPTAGLAGGYTGELFF,TRBV20-1,TRBJ2-2
CSARSLAGPYNEQFF,TRBV20-1,TRBJ2-1
CASSQEPQGSWNTGELFF,TRBV4-1,TRBJ2-2
CASSPRAFPGANVLTF,TRBV11-2,TRBJ2-6
CATSGRTGDNEQFF,TRBV15,TRBJ2-1
CASSTQRGRTYNEQFF,TRBV7-9,TRBJ2-1
CASSGPQVGDPYEQYF,TRBV12-3/TRBV12-4,TRBJ2-7
CASSQGRDTQYF,TRBV12-3/TRBV12-4,TRBJ2-3
CASSGLAGGYQETQYF,TRBV9,TRBJ2-5
CASSYVTQNTGELFF,TRBV6-2/TRBV6-3,TRBJ2-2
CASSYQGLAGDNEQFF,TRBV6-5,TRBJ2-1
CASSLGLPDNTEAFF,TRBV4-3,TRBJ1-1
CSVEDQRGHGYTF,TRBV29-1,TRBJ1-2
CASRGNEQFF,TRBV9,TRBJ2-1
CASSESPSLLAGEQFF,TRBV2,TRBJ2-1
CASRIDSYTEAFF,TRBV7-9,TRBJ1-1
CASSYGIQGAYEQYF,TRBV6-2/TRBV6-3,TRBJ2-7
CASSDPQASGGPSGANVLTF,TRBV6-1,TRBJ2-6
CSARDRRGYQETQYF,TRBV20-1,TRBJ2-5
CASYQETQYF,TRBV6-2/TRBV6-3,TRBJ2-5